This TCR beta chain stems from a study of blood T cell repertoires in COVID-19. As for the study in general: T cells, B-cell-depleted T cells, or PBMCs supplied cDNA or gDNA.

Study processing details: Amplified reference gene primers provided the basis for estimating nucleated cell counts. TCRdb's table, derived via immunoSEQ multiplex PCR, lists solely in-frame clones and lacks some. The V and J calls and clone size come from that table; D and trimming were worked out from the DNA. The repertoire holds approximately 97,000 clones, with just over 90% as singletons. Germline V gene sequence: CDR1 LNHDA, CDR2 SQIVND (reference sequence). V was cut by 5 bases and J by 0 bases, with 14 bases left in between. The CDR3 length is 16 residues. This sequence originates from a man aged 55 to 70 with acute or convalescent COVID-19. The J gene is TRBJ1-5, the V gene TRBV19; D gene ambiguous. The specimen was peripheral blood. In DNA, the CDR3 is TGTGCCAGTAGTGCCACGCGGGGAGTTAGCAATCAGCCCCAGCATTTT. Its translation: CASSATRGVSNQPQHF.